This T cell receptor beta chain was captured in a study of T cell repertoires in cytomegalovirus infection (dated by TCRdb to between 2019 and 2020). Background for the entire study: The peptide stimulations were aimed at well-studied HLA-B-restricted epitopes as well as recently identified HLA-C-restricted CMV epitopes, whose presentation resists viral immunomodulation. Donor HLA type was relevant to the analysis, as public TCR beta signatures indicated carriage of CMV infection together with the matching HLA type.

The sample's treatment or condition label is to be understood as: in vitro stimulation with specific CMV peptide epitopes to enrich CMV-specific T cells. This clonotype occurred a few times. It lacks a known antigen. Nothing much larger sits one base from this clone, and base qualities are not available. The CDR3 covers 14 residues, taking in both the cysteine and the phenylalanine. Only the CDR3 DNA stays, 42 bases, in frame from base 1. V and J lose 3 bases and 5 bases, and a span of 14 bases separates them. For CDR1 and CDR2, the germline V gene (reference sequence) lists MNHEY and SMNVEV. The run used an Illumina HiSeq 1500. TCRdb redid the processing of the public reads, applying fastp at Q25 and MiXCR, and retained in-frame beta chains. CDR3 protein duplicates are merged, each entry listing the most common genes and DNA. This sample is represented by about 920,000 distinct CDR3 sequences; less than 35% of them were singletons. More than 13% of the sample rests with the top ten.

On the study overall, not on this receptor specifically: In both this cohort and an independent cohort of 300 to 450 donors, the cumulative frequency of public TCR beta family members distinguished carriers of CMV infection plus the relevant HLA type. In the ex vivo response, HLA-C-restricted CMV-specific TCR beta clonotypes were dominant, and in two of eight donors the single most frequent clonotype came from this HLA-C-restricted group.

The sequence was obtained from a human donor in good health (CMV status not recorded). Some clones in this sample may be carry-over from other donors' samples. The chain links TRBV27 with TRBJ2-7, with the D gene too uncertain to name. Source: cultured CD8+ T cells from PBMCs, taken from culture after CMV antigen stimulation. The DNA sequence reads TGTGCCAGCAGTTTTGGCCTAAGAGGTGACGAGCAGTACTTC. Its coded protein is CASSFGLRGDEQYF.